This T cell receptor (beta chain) was documented in a study of T cell changes during pregnancy in multiple sclerosis (dated by TCRdb to between 2018 and 2021). For the study in its entirety: Changes in the T cell repertoire over the course of pregnancy were examined in this study in women with multiple sclerosis.

Receptor amplification or capture employed the immunoSEQ multiplex PCR assay. TCRdb stores this immuneACCESS table with in-frame sequences only. Part of the clones is absent; in the studies checked, under half of the shortfall reflects unresolved V genes, and no reason is known for the rest. This sample comprises more than 20,000 clones, over 80% of them detected only once. Roughly 7% of the sample comes from the top ten. As for this clone: Its antigen target is currently unknown. Base qualities were left out, and no much larger clone turns up one base away.

The CDR3 measures 13 amino acids from cysteine to phenylalanine. Only CDR3 DNA remains: 39 bases, in frame from the first base. Looking up the germline V gene (reference sequence) yields CDR1 MNHEY and CDR2 SMNVEV. Here V drops 6 bases and J drops 6 bases, and the junction holds 7 bases not matched to any gene. This TCR derives from a female donor with multiple sclerosis, enrolled in a pregnancy study. The receptor chain draws on TRBV27 and TRBJ1-2, with 7 central nucleotides matching TRBD1. The material sequenced was CD8+ T cells from peripheral blood mononuclear cells, taken in the third trimester of pregnancy. The base sequence is TGTGCCAGCAGCTCCGACAGGGTTCATGGCTACACCTTC. It specifies CASSSDRVHGYTF.